This TCR beta chain was captured by sequencing in a study of CD8 T cells in ankylosing spondylitis. The CDR3 length is 14 residues. Germline values: CDR1 SGHVS, CDR2 FQNEAQ. In TCRdb, the 5' RACE reads were re-called with MiXCR into one record per CDR3 protein. Of under 400,000 distinct CDR3 sequences listed, 11% are singletons. This clonotype was observed a handful of times. Source material: blood, either unsorted or a sorted T cell fraction (not recorded which). This clonotype originated in a female donor with ankylosing spondylitis or in good health (not recorded which). The J gene is TRBJ2-6, the V gene TRBV7-8; D not certain. In DNA form, the CDR3 reads TGTGTGGCAGGATTGTTGGGGGGGGCCAACGTCCTGACTTTC. Translation: CVAGLLGGANVLTF.